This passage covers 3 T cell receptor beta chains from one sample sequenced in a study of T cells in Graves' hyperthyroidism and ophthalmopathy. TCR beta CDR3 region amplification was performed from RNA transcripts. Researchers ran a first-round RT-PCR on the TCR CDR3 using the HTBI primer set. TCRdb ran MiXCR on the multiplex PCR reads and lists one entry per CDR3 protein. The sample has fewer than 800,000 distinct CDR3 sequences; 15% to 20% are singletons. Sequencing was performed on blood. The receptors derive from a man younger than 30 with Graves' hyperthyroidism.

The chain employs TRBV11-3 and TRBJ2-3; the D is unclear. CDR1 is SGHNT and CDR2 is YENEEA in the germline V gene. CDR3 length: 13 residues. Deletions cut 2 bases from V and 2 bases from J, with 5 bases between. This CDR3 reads CASSLSDTDTQYF. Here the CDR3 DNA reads TGTGCCAGCAGCTTAAGTGACACAGATACGCAGTATTTT.

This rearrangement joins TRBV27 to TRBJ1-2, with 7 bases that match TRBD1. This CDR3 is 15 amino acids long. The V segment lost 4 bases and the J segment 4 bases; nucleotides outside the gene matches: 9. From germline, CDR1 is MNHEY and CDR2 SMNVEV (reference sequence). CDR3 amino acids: CASSSTGTEGYGYTF. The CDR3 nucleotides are TGTGCCAGCAGTTCCACCGGGACAGAGGGCTATGGCTACACCTTC.

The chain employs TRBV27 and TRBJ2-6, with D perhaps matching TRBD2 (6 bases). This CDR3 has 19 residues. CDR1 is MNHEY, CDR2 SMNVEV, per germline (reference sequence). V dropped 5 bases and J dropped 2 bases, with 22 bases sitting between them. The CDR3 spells CASSTRRDVVRAGANVLTF. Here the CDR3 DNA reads TGTGCCAGCAGTACTAGGCGGGACGTAGTGAGAGCTGGGGCCAACGTCCTGACTTTC.